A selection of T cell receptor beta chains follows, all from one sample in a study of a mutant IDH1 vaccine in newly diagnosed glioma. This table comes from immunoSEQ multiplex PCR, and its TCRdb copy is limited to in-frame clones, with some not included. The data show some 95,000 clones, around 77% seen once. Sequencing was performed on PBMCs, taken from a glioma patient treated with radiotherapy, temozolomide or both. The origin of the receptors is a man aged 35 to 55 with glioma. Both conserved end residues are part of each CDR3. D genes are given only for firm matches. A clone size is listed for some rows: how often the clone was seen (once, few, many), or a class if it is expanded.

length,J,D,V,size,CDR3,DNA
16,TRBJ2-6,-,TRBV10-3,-,CAITRAGGSGANVLTF,TGTGCCATCACCCGAGCAGGAGGGTCTGGGGCCAACGTCCTGACTTTC
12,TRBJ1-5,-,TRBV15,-,CATSRDGQPQHF,TGTGCCACCAGCAGAGATGGTCAGCCCCAGCATTTT
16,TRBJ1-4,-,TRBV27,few,CASRSLVGATNEKLFF,TGTGCCAGCAGGAGTTTGGTGGGTGCAACTAATGAAAAACTGTTTTTT
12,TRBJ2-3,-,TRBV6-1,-,CASRENGDTQYF,TGTGCCAGCAGGGAGAATGGAGATACGCAGTATTTT
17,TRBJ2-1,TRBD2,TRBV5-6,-,CASSERASSGSRGEQFF,TGTGCCAGCAGCGAAAGAGCTTCTAGCGGGAGCAGGGGTGAGCAGTTCTTC
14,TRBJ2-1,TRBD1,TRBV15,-,CATSSRGSYNEQFF,TGTGCCACCAGCAGCAGGGGGTCCTACAATGAGCAGTTCTTC
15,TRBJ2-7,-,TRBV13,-,CASTFEGQSLDEQYF,TGTGCCAGCACCTTCGAAGGACAGTCCCTAGACGAGCAGTACTTC
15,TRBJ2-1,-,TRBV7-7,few,CASSLDSGRSDEQFF,TGTGCTAGCAGCTTAGATTCGGGGAGGTCGGATGAGCAGTTCTTC
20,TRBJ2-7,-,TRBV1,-,CTSSQETGGSLRLSSYEQYF,TGCACCAGCAGCCAAGAAACGGGGGGATCCCTCCGCCTTAGCTCCTACGAGCAGTACTTC
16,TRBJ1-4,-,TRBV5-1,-,CASSLAPGGTNEKLFF,TGCGCCAGCAGCTTGGCCCCCGGGGGCACTAATGAAAAACTGTTTTTT
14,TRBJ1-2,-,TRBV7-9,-,CASSYLHINYGYTF,TGTGCCAGCAGCTACCTACACATTAACTATGGCTACACCTTC
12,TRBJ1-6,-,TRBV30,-,CAWSAHDSPLHF,TGTGCCTGGAGTGCGCATGATTCACCCCTCCACTTT
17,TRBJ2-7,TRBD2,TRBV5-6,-,CASSVTTSGRTSYEQYF,TGTGCCAGCAGCGTAACAACTAGCGGGAGGACCTCCTACGAGCAGTACTTC
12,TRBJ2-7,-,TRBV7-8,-,CASSLGAYEQYF,TGTGCCAGCAGCTTGGGCGCCTACGAGCAGTACTTC
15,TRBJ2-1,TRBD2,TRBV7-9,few,CASSLGLAGVPEQFF,TGTGCCAGCAGCTTAGGACTAGCGGGAGTCCCTGAGCAGTTCTTC
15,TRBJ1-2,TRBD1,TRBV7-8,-,CASSTNRGQPSGYTF,TGTGCCAGCAGCACAAACAGGGGACAGCCCTCTGGCTACACCTTC
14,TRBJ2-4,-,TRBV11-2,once,CASSSGGNKNIQYF,TGTGCCAGCAGCTCAGGAGGGAACAAAAACATTCAGTACTTC
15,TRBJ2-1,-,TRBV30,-,CAWSVAGRPYNEQFF,TGTGCCTGGAGTGTGGCAGGGCGCCCCTACAATGAGCAGTTCTTC
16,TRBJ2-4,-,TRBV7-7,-,CASSLTGKVAKNIQYF,TGTGCTAGCAGCTTAACGGGGAAGGTGGCCAAAAACATTCAGTACTTC
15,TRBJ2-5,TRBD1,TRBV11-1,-,CASSPTGTGEETQYF,TGTGCCAGCAGCCCGACCGGGACAGGGGAAGAGACCCAGTACTTC
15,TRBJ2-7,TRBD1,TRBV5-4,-,CASSLAPFDRGEQYF,TGTGCCAGCAGCTTGGCCCCATTCGACAGGGGCGAGCAGTACTTC
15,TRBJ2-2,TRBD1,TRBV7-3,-,CASSRGQGAVGELFF,TGTGCCAGCAGCCGGGGACAGGGGGCAGTCGGGGAGCTGTTTTTT
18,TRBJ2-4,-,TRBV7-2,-,CASSFRMGVGLAKNIQYF,TGTGCCAGCAGCTTTAGGATGGGAGTGGGCCTAGCCAAAAACATTCAGTACTTC
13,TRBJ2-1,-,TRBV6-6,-,CASSDSPYREQFF,TGTGCCAGTTCCGACTCTCCCTATCGCGAGCAGTTCTTC
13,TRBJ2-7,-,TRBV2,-,CASGRDGNYEQYF,TGTGCCAGCGGACGGGACGGTAACTACGAGCAGTACTTC
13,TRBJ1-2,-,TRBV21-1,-,CATYPQGAEGYTF,TGTGCCACCTATCCTCAGGGGGCAGAGGGCTACACCTTC
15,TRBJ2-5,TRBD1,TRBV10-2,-,CASRNPGQGQETQYF,TGCGCCAGCAGGAATCCGGGACAGGGCCAAGAGACCCAGTACTTC
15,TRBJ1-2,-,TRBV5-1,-,CASSPLGWGADGYTF,TGCGCCAGCAGTCCGTTGGGTTGGGGGGCTGATGGCTACACCTTC
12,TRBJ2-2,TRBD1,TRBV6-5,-,CASRRQGPELFF,TGTGCCAGCAGGCGACAGGGCCCGGAGCTGTTTTTT
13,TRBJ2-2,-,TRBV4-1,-,CASSQESLGELFF,TGCGCCAGCAGCCAAGAGAGCCTCGGGGAGCTGTTTTTT
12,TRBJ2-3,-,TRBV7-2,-,CASSSSTDTQYF,TGTGCCAGCTCCTCATCCACAGATACGCAGTATTTT
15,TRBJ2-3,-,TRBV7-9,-,CASSSGRASTDTQYF,TGTGCCAGCAGCTCGGGACGGGCCAGCACAGATACGCAGTATTTT
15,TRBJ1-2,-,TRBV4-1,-,CASSQVSSTNYGYTF,TGCGCCAGCAGCCAAGTGTCCTCTACTAACTATGGCTACACCTTC
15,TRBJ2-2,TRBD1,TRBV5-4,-,CASSLGGEITGELFF,TGTGCCAGCAGCCTAGGGGGCGAGATCACCGGGGAGCTGTTTTTT
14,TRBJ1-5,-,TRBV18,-,CASSPKGSNQPQHF,TGTGCCAGCTCACCAAAGGGGAGCAATCAGCCCCAGCATTTT
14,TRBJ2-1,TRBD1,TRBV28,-,CASSPRGLVNEQFF,TGTGCCAGCAGCCCGAGGGGGCTAGTAAATGAGCAGTTCTTC
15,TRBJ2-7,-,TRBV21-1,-,CASSKRWSGVYEQYF,TGTGCCAGCAGCAAAAGATGGTCGGGGGTCTACGAGCAGTACTTC
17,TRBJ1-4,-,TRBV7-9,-,CASSFPQGGGGGKKLFF,TGTGCCAGCAGCTTCCCCCAAGGTGGAGGGGGAGGGAAAAAACTGTTTTTT
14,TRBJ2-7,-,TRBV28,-,CASRFQGNSYEQYF,TGTGCCAGCAGGTTCCAGGGAAACTCCTACGAGCAGTACTTC
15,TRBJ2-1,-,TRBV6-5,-,CASSLGPVHYNEQFF,TGTGCCAGCAGCCTCGGGCCGGTCCACTACAATGAGCAGTTCTTC
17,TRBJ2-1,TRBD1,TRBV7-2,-,CASSLGRGTGPYNEQFF,TGTGCCAGCAGCTTAGGAAGGGGGACAGGGCCCTACAATGAGCAGTTCTTC
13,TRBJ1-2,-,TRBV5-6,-,CASSLAGSYGYTF,TGTGCCAGCAGCTTGGCAGGCTCCTATGGCTACACCTTC
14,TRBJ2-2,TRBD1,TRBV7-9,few,CATTGTANTGELFF,TGTGCCACCACCGGGACAGCTAACACCGGGGAGCTGTTTTTT
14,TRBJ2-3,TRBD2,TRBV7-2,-,CASSLGDYTDTQYF,TGTGCCAGCAGCTTAGGGGACTACACAGATACGCAGTATTTT
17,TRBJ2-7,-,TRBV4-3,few,CASSQGSIGDPSYEQYF,TGCGCCAGCAGCCAAGGTAGTATCGGGGACCCCTCCTACGAGCAGTACTTC
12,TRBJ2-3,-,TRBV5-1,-,CASATGTDTQYF,TGCGCCAGCGCGACGGGTACAGATACGCAGTATTTT
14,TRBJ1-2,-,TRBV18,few,CASSPQDLFDGYTF,TGTGCCAGCTCACCACAGGATCTCTTCGATGGCTACACCTTC
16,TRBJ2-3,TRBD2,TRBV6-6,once,CASSYSRGGSTDTQYF,TGTGCCAGCAGTTACTCGCGGGGGGGAAGCACAGATACGCAGTATTTT
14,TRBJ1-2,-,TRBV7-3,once,CASSIDRNSYGYTF,TGTGCCAGCAGCATTGACAGGAACTCCTATGGCTACACCTTC
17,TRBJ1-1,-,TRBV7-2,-,CASSLVGAGAQGTEAFF,TGTGCCAGCAGCTTAGTCGGGGCAGGGGCCCAGGGGACTGAAGCTTTCTTT
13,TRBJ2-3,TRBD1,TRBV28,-,CASRPQGRDTQYF,TGTGCCAGCAGACCACAGGGGCGGGATACGCAGTATTTT
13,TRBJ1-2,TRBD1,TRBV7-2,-,CASSLRTGHGYTF,TGTGCCAGCAGCTTAAGGACAGGGCATGGCTACACCTTC
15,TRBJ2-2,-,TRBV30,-,CAWSAPRRETGELFF,TGTGCCTGGAGTGCTCCCCGACGGGAGACCGGGGAGCTGTTTTTT